The rows below give T cell receptor beta chains drawn from one sample of a study of blood T cell repertoires in COVID-19. Assay: immunoSEQ multiplex PCR; the TCRdb copy retains only in-frame clones and omits some. Of 200,000 to 300,000 clones listed, 70% to 90% are singletons. The sequencing input was peripheral blood. The receptors shown here come from a man aged 45 to 65 with acute or convalescent COVID-19. CDR3s include the opening cysteine and the closing phenylalanine or tryptophan. A D gene is named only where the DNA matches it firmly. Expanded clones are given a class, and other clones once, few, many or no size at all.

d_call	v_call	clone_size	j_call	cdr3_nt	cdr3_aa
TRBD2	TRBV2	-	TRBJ2-3	TGTGCCAGCAGTGAAGTTCAAGGAGCGGGAGCCACAGATACGCAGTATTTT	CASSEVQGAGATDTQYF
TRBD1	TRBV6-1	-	TRBJ1-2	TGTGCCAGCAGTGAACAGGGGGCGCAAACCGGCTACACCTTC	CASSEQGAQTGYTF
-	TRBV15	once	TRBJ2-1	TGTGCCACCAGCCCACGGAGTCTTGAAAGCGGGTCCTACAATGAGCAGTTCTTC	CATSPRSLESGSYNEQFF
-	TRBV21-1	-	TRBJ1-5	TGTGCCAGCAGCAACTGGGGGCCCCATCAGCCCCAGCATTTT	CASSNWGPHQPQHF
-	TRBV7-9	-	TRBJ2-5	TGTGCCAGCAGCTTAGTCATCCTGGCGGTCGAGACCCAGTACTTC	CASSLVILAVETQYF
-	TRBV2	few	TRBJ1-2	TGTGCCAGCAGTGAAGCGCCAAGAAACAGGTTTTTCGGCTACACCTTC	CASSEAPRNRFFGYTF
-	TRBV11-1	-	TRBJ1-6	TGTGCCAGCAGTACTCCCAGGGTAAAGAATTCACCCCTCCACTTT	CASSTPRVKNSPLHF
-	TRBV6-5	-	TRBJ1-6	TGTGCCAGCAGTTACTCGAGTAGTGATACACCCCTCCACTTT	CASSYSSSDTPLHF
-	TRBV27	-	TRBJ1-4	TGTGCCAGCAGCCCCCGTATAGGGGCTAATGAAAAACTGTTTTTT	CASSPRIGANEKLFF
TRBD1	TRBV7-8	-	TRBJ2-1	TGTGCCAGCAGCTTAATAGGCCAGGGGGCGACTGAGCAGTTCTTC	CASSLIGQGATEQFF
-	TRBV7-2	-	TRBJ1-1	TGTGCCAGCAGCACAGGGTACACTGAAGCTTTCTTT	CASSTGYTEAFF
TRBD1	TRBV19	-	TRBJ2-7	TGTGCCAGTAGCTTGGCCGGGACAGGTTTCTACGAGCAGTACTTC	CASSLAGTGFYEQYF
-	TRBV6-6	-	TRBJ1-3	TGTGCCAGCTCCTATCGAAACACCATATATTTT	CASSYRNTIYF
TRBD2	TRBV7-2	once	TRBJ2-2	TGTGCCAGCAGACCTGCCGGGACTAGCGTTACCGGGGAGCTGTTTTTT	CASRPAGTSVTGELFF
-	TRBV7-2	-	TRBJ2-5	TGTGCCAGCAGCTTCAATTACGGAGCCTGGGAGACCCAGTACTTC	CASSFNYGAWETQYF
TRBD2	TRBV2	few	TRBJ2-7	TGTGCCAGCAGTCCGACTAGCGGGAGGATCTACGAGCAGTACTTC	CASSPTSGRIYEQYF
TRBD2	TRBV5-1	-	TRBJ2-3	TGCGCCAGCAGCCCGGGCGACCCGGGGGGGTTAGATACGCAGTATTTT	CASSPGDPGGLDTQYF
-	TRBV7-2	-	TRBJ1-2	TGTGCCAGCAGCTTAATCTCAGTTTCTAACTATGGCTACACCTTC	CASSLISVSNYGYTF
-	TRBV2	once	TRBJ1-5	TGTGCCAGCAGCCTCACGGGGGGCGTACTCAAGCCCCAGCATTTT	CASSLTGGVLKPQHF
TRBD1	TRBV3-1/TRBV3-2	-	TRBJ2-4	TGTGCCAGCAGCAAAAGAGGGACAGGGGGGAACATTCAGTACTTC	CASSKRGTGGNIQYF
-	TRBV4-1	-	TRBJ2-7	TGCGCCAGCAGCCAAGAGCTAGCCACCTACGAGCAGTACTTC	CASSQELATYEQYF
TRBD1	TRBV6-2/TRBV6-3	-	TRBJ2-7	TGTGCCAGCAGACCTAACAGGGGGTACTACGAGCAGTACTTC	CASRPNRGYYEQYF
-	TRBV21-1	-	TRBJ2-1	TGTGCCAGCAGCAAAGTGCCTAGCGGGAGGTTCGTTGATGAGCAGTTCTTC	CASSKVPSGRFVDEQFF
TRBD2	TRBV6-5	-	TRBJ2-7	TGTGCCAGCAGTTACAGCGGGAGTGCGTACGAGCAGTACTTC	CASSYSGSAYEQYF
-	TRBV6-5	-	TRBJ1-6	TGTGCCAGCAGTTACGACCCGCTAGGTTCACCCCTCCACTTT	CASSYDPLGSPLHF
-	TRBV9	-	TRBJ2-5	TGTGCCAGCAGCGCCATCTCGACAGAAGAGACCCAGTACTTC	CASSAISTEETQYF
-	TRBV10-3	-	TRBJ1-5	TGTGCCATCAGTGAGGGGGCTCCCAATCAGCCCCAGCATTTT	CAISEGAPNQPQHF
-	TRBV11-2	once	TRBJ2-7	TGTGCCAGCAGCTTTTTTTCCCTCGAGCAGTACTTC	CASSFFSLEQYF
-	TRBV6-5	-	TRBJ1-2	TGTGCCAGCAGTTACAGCGGACAGACGAGGGGCTACACCTTC	CASSYSGQTRGYTF
TRBD2	TRBV25-1	-	TRBJ2-1	TGTGCCAGCAGTGTCGGGCTTCCGGGGGGTAATGAGCAGTTCTTC	CASSVGLPGGNEQFF
-	TRBV5-1	-	TRBJ1-2	TGCGCCAGCAGCTTGGGGGGGAGGAATGGCTACACCTTC	CASSLGGRNGYTF
TRBD2	TRBV7-9	-	TRBJ2-1	TGTGCCAGCAGGGGGTCGGGGGGGACCTCCTACAATGAGCAGTTCTTC	CASRGSGGTSYNEQFF
TRBD1	TRBV7-3	-	TRBJ1-1	TGTGCCAGCAGCTTACGTAGCAGGGGGCGCAGCACTGAAGCTTTCTTT	CASSLRSRGRSTEAFF
TRBD2	TRBV5-1	-	TRBJ2-1	TGCGCCAGCAGCTTGGTAGCGGGAGGATACAATGAGCAGTTCTTC	CASSLVAGGYNEQFF
TRBD2	TRBV24-1	-	TRBJ2-2	TGTGCCACCAGGGCCGGGACTAGCGGAATCACCGGGGAGCTGTTTTTT	CATRAGTSGITGELFF
TRBD2	TRBV2	-	TRBJ2-3	TGTGCCAGCTGGGGGGGGGAAACAGATACGCAGTATTTT	CASWGGETDTQYF
-	TRBV5-6	-	TRBJ1-2	TGTGCCAGCAGCTTTCGGGGTGGGGGCCATGGCTACACCTTC	CASSFRGGGHGYTF
-	TRBV30	-	TRBJ1-1	TGTGCCTGGGAAGGAGGGGAGGAGATTATGAACACTGAAGCTTTCTTT	CAWEGGEEIMNTEAFF
TRBD1	TRBV5-1	-	TRBJ1-2	TGCGCCAGCAGCTTCGACAGGGGGAATTACGGCTACACCTTC	CASSFDRGNYGYTF
-	TRBV6-6	-	TRBJ1-4	TGTGCCAGCAGTAGAATACAGGGAACTAATGAAAAACTGTTTTTT	CASSRIQGTNEKLFF
TRBD1	TRBV18	-	TRBJ1-2	TGTGCCAGCTCACGCTCGACAGGGGGCGCTGACTATGGCTACACCTTC	CASSRSTGGADYGYTF
TRBD2	TRBV19	-	TRBJ2-2	TGTGCCAGTAGTATAGGCGGCGGGAGGGCCGGCACCGGGGAGCTGTTTTTT	CASSIGGGRAGTGELFF
-	TRBV27	-	TRBJ1-2	TGTGCCAGTGGGGCCGGGCCGTCTAACTATGGCTACACCTTC	CASGAGPSNYGYTF
-	TRBV19	-	TRBJ2-7	TGTGCCAGTAGCGGAATAGGACAGTCCTACGAGCAGTACTTC	CASSGIGQSYEQYF
TRBD2	TRBV18	-	TRBJ2-3	TGTGCCAGCCTACGGGCTAGCGGGAGGCCCGGCACAGATACGCAGTATTTT	CASLRASGRPGTDTQYF
-	TRBV19	-	TRBJ1-3	TGTGCCAGTAGTGGCACCGTAGGAGGTCTCGGGGGAAACACCATATATTTT	CASSGTVGGLGGNTIYF
TRBD2	TRBV5-4	-	TRBJ2-3	TGTGCCAGCAGCTTGGTTCGCGGGGGGGCGGTTACGCAGTATTTT	CASSLVRGGAVTQYF
TRBD1	TRBV27	-	TRBJ1-1	TGTGCCAGCAGTATCGGACAGGCGGTCACTGAAGCTTTCTTT	CASSIGQAVTEAFF